The T cell receptor (beta chain) described here comes from a study of shared clonotypes between healthy human individuals. Germline lookup yields CDR1 MNHEY and CDR2 SMNVEV (reference sequence). The CDR3 extends over 16 amino acids. Trimming removed 4 bases from V and 7 bases from J, with 20 bases in between. With regard to this clone: Its antigen remains unidentified.

The repertoire was sequenced with immunoSEQ multiplex PCR; TCRdb's copy has only in-frame clones and lacks some. This sample has 2 million to 2.5 million clones, with around 93% found just once. A CD45RA+ naive subset and a CD45RA-negative memory subset were split from CD4+ cells. Study findings and constraints: Non-shared clonotypes were found to have lower generation probabilities than the clonotypes that were shared by all four of the sorted-subset donors. Roughly 5% of naive CD4 clonotypes were common to several donors.

This chain joins TRBV27 and TRBJ1-5; D unclear. Sample: naive CD4+ T cells from PBMCs. Subset defined: CD45RA+ positively selected. This TCR came from a man aged 18 to 35 in good health. Some clones in this sample may be carry-over from other donors' samples. The CDR3 DNA reads as TGTGCCAGCAGTTCCGACAACCAGATTGCTCGGCAGCCCCAGCATTTT. Its translation: CASSSDNQIARQPQHF.